This entry is about one TCR beta chain. Its antigen is not known. This record comes from a study of vaccination effects on CD4 cells after COVID-19. Across the study: Post-vaccine specimens arrived a median 72 days past the second dose.

Per germline, CDR1 MNHEY and CDR2 SMNVEV (reference sequence). The CDR3 loop spans 15 amino acids. V shed 11 bases and J 4 bases; nucleotides not matched to a gene: 16. The assay was immunoSEQ multiplex PCR, and TCRdb's table has in-frame clones only and misses some. The data hold some 69,000 clones, with about 67% observed a single time. Findings and caveats of the study: Early post-infection timepoints were absent, and convalescent patients were few.

Within the ViraFEST assay, antigen-specific CD4+ T cells underwent expansion with viral peptide pools prior to sequencing. CD4+ T cell isolation took place after 10 days of culture. BNT162b2 vaccine or mRNA-1273 vaccine was given to participants in two doses. The researchers cultured around 2 million PBMC per well with 9.5 to 10 IU/ml IL-2 and roughly 9.4 ug/ml peptides. Sequencing used CD4+ T cells from PBMCs cultured with HCoV-229E spike peptides, obtained after COVID-19 vaccination. The receptor's source is a human donor who received a COVID-19 vaccine. The rearrangement joins TRBV27 to TRBJ2-7; 8 nucleotides align to TRBD1. The CDR3 DNA sequence: TGTGCCCCCGCCCAGGGGGCGCTTGATTGGTACGAGCAGTACGTC. Translating gives CAPAQGALDWYEQYV.